This T cell receptor (beta chain) is drawn from a study of T-cell reconstitution after alpha-beta-depleted transplantation in children. As it was prepared, the TCRbeta library received unique molecular identifiers. TCRdb processed the PCR reads anew with MiXCR; each CDR3 protein has one entry. The sample gives roughly 200,000 distinct CDR3 sequences, approximately 6.9% of which show up once; about 5.9% is in the top ten. The V and J ends lost 11 bases and 6 bases, in that order; junction bases with no gene match: 20. The CDR3 length is 18 residues. Germline V gives CDR1 MNHEY, CDR2 SVGEGT. There are many counts of this clonotype.

The chain has TRBV6-2 or TRBV6-3 and TRBJ2-1; 12 bases agree with TRBD2. The TCR comes from a boy younger than 10 with acute lymphoblastic leukemia, due to receive a stem cell transplant. The input for sequencing was PBMCs, taken before TCRalphabeta/CD19-depleted stem cell transplant. CDR3 nucleotides: TGTGCCTGCCTTTTGGGGCTAGCGGGAGGGCCTCACTCCAATGAGCAGTTCTTC. Its translation is CACLLGLAGGPHSNEQFF.